This T cell receptor (beta chain) was sequenced during a study of graft-versus-host responses after intestinal transplantation (dated by TCRdb to about 2021). In terms of the full investigation: The transplants that recipients got were multivisceral, liver-intestinal, or isolated intestinal. The cohort enrolled about two dozen intestinal transplant recipients including one retransplant, and a few patients lacking pretransplant specimens were excluded. Every recipient was given anti-thymocyte globulin induction, then maintenance tacrolimus and steroids for 2 to 4 years. Bulk TCR-beta CDR3 sequencing was used to track graft-versus-host and host-versus-graft alloreactive T cell clones in the graft, circulation and bone marrow after intestinal transplantation. Alloreactive clones were identified by sequencing pre-transplant mixed lymphocyte reaction products and comparing them with unstimulated pre-transplant donor and recipient T cells. Samples from a few later patients were sequenced in-house on an Illumina MiSeq with MiXCR processing rather than by the commercial service. A peak of at least 4% donor T cells among recipient peripheral blood mononuclear cells was the definition used for donor T cell macrochimerism.

V is pared back by 7 bases and J by 4 bases, with 11 bases lying between the germline termini. The CDR3 runs 13 residues from the cysteine to the phenylalanine. The sequence is cut down to CDR3 DNA, 39 bases in frame from base 1. CDR1 and CDR2 are read off the germline V gene (reference sequence) as LNHDA and SQIVND. The library was built by means of the immunoSEQ multiplex PCR assay. For most patients, high-throughput TCR-beta CDR3 sequencing of genomic DNA was performed by Adaptive Biotechnologies. The authors' pipeline ran thus. TCR sequencing data were retrieved from Adaptive's ImmunoSEQ software for about 17 patients, whereas a few other patients were processed with MiXCR and VDJtools. CDR3 nucleotide sequences shared between donor and recipient were removed because the origin of such sequences could not be assigned. At least 2-fold expansion over unstimulated cells and a minimum CFSE-low frequency of 0.002% (template counts) or 0.001% (read counts) were required for clones to be classified as alloreactive. Clones detected in sequenced pre-transplant spleen, lymph node, or MLR CFSE-low populations of the donor or recipient were defined as mappable. The cumulative frequency of alloreactive clones was calculated as a percentage of all sequences, weighted by copy number. TCRdb mirrors the immuneACCESS table, restricted to in-frame sequences. Some clones are absent from its copies; in checked studies, under half trace to an unresolved V gene, and the reason for the others is unknown. V, J and clone size are taken as reported in that table, and D and trimming were inferred from the DNA itself. For this sample the table gives nearly 20,000 clones, of which about 89% were detected only once. The top ten clones comprise over 8% of the sample.

General findings and caveats noted by the study authors: GvH clones were detected in recipient bone marrow, and some of these GvH clones were observed earlier in ileal mucosa or blood, consistent with an intestinal mucosal origin. In patients with donor T cell macrochimerism, the allografts had high GvH to HvG T cell clonal ratios. The conclusions were limited by the relatively low number and heterogeneity of the intestinal transplant patients. Early after transplant, peak levels of circulating GvH clones were found to be associated with declines in HvG clones.

A note on this clone: No cognate antigen has been identified for it. Base qualities are not provided; no much larger clone lies one nucleotide away.

In the first month after transplant, blood samples were collected up to 4 times, and after that at least monthly when available. The clonotype originates from a human patient who received an intestinal transplant, so some T cells may come from the graft donor. The starting material was PBMCs, obtained about 240 days after intestinal transplant. Recombination linked TRBV19 to TRBJ2-4, and possibly TRBD2, on 6 matching bases. CDR3 protein: CASTGTGKNIQYF. The nucleotide sequence is TGTGCCAGTACCGGGACTGGAAAAAACATTCAGTACTTC.